Included here is one TCR beta chain sequence, with context. This sample is drawn from a study of beta chain features in type 1 diabetes. The whole isolated RNA underwent reverse transcription, so sequencing captured expressed TCRB transcripts. The protocol was immunoSEQ multiplex PCR, while the TCRdb copy is restricted to in-frame clones and leaves out a portion. The data show roughly 400,000 clones, about 14% seen once. The CDR3 is 14 residues long. Trimming stripped 5 bases from V and 1 base from J, with 11 bases between. Germline CDR1 and CDR2: MNHEY and SVGAGI. This TCR was sampled from a man aged 25-45 years in good health. The gene calls are TRBV6-5 and TRBJ1-1, with D uncertain. The sample taken for sequencing was naive CD4+ T cells from blood. CDR3 in DNA: TGTGCCAGCAGTGTTCTGTACAGGAACACTGAAGCTTTCTTT. Encoded protein: CASSVLYRNTEAFF.